This T cell receptor beta chain was sequenced during a study of Ad26.COV2.S vaccination and SARS-CoV-2 variants. CDR3 length: 19 residues. Looked up from germline, CDR1 is LNHDA and CDR2 is SQIVND (reference sequence). Germline trimming cut 1 base from V and 0 bases from J; bases unmatched to any gene: 11. Sample treatment: around 19 received Ad26.COV2.S at low or high dose, single or two shots; about 5 received placebo; per-sample allocation not given. Material that was analyzed had been drawn on day 63 after the first vaccine or placebo injection. Method: immunoSEQ multiplex PCR; TCRdb's copy keeps in-frame clones and lacks some. The repertoire holds 440,000 or so clones, with over 80% as singletons.

This TCR derives from a person aged 18-60 years who received the Ad26.COV2.S COVID-19 vaccine or a placebo. The V and J genes are TRBV19 and TRBJ1-5; 8 bases fit TRBD1. Specimen: peripheral blood, collected in a trial of Ad26.COV2.S vaccine versus placebo. The CDR3, as DNA: TGTGCCAGTAGTATAGGGACAGGGACGACGGACTATAGCAATCAGCCCCAGCATTTT. Its protein product is CASSIGTGTTDYSNQPQHF.